This is a list of T cell receptor beta chains from one sample in a study of blood T cell repertoires in COVID-19. The table came from immunoSEQ multiplex PCR; TCRdb's copy has only in-frame clones and leaves some out. The table records under 150,000 clones, 81% of them present only once. The specimen was peripheral blood. These receptors were taken from a man aged 50-60 years with acute or convalescent COVID-19. CDR3s include the opening cysteine and the closing phenylalanine or tryptophan. Fields, in order: J gene, V gene, clone size, CDR3 length, D gene, CDR3 DNA, CDR3 protein. The D gene is left open where the match is weak. Rows may omit the clone size; those that give it use once, few, many or a size class.

TRBJ2-6,TRBV15,NA,17,TRBD1,TGTGCCACCAGCAGAGTAGGGGGCAACTCTGGGGCCAACGTCCTGACTTTC,CATSRVGGNSGANVLTF
TRBJ1-4,TRBV19,NA,14,TRBD1,TGTGCCAGTATGGAACAGGGGGCTGGTGAAAAACTGTTTTTT,CASMEQGAGEKLFF
TRBJ2-2,TRBV24-1,NA,15,NA,TGTGCCACCAGTGGGAGGGGCGGGAACACCGGGGAGCTGTTTTTT,CATSGRGGNTGELFF
TRBJ1-4,TRBV5-5,NA,14,NA,TGTGCCAGCAGCACAACAGGGATTAATGAAAAACTGTTTTTT,CASSTTGINEKLFF
TRBJ1-2,TRBV28,NA,15,NA,TGTGCCAGCAGTTTGTCTCCGGGACAAAACTATGGCTACACCTTC,CASSLSPGQNYGYTF
TRBJ2-1,TRBV5-1,once,16,TRBD2,TGCGCCAGCAGCCTAACTAGCGGGGGGGTGAATTATGAGCAGTTCTTC,CASSLTSGGVNYEQFF
TRBJ2-7,TRBV6-5,NA,15,TRBD2,TGTGCCAGCAGCTATAGGGAGCGGGGGGACTACGAGCAGTACTTC,CASSYRERGDYEQYF
TRBJ1-5,TRBV12-3/TRBV12-4,NA,13,TRBD1,TGTGCCAGCAGCGTAGGGGACAGACAGCCCCAGCATTTT,CASSVGDRQPQHF
TRBJ1-1,TRBV5-6,NA,13,NA,TGTGCCAGCAGACCACAGGTAAACACTGAAGCTTTCTTT,CASRPQVNTEAFF
TRBJ2-1,TRBV7-2,NA,13,TRBD1,TGTGCCAGCAGCCGGGACAGTTACAATGAGCAGTTCTTC,CASSRDSYNEQFF
TRBJ1-2,TRBV4-2,NA,15,TRBD1,TGTGCCAGCAGCCAGGACTTTGGACAGGGGGTAGGCTACACCTTC,CASSQDFGQGVGYTF
TRBJ1-2,TRBV6-5,NA,14,NA,TGTGCCAGCAGGAGGACAGAGCGTAACTATGGCTACACCTTC,CASRRTERNYGYTF
TRBJ2-3,TRBV28,NA,15,TRBD2,TGTGCCAGCATCAAACGGGGGGGCGGCGTGGTAGCGCAGTATTTT,CASIKRGGGVVAQYF
TRBJ1-3,TRBV2,NA,15,TRBD1,TGTGCCAGCAGTGCGACAGGGGACTCTGGAAACACCATATATTTT,CASSATGDSGNTIYF
TRBJ2-3,TRBV5-1,NA,15,TRBD1,TGCGCCAGCAGCCCTGGGACAGGGGGAACAGATACGCAGTATTTT,CASSPGTGGTDTQYF
TRBJ2-7,TRBV6-5,NA,14,TRBD1,TGTGCCAGCAGTAGAAGGACAGGGTTGTACGAGCAGTACTTC,CASSRRTGLYEQYF
TRBJ2-5,TRBV19,NA,14,TRBD1,TGTGCCAGTAGAAGAGGACAGGGGATAAAGACCCAGTACTTC,CASRRGQGIKTQYF
TRBJ2-5,TRBV11-2,NA,15,NA,TGTGCCAGCAGCCCAGCACAGGGGACTAGAGAGACCCAGTACTTC,CASSPAQGTRETQYF
TRBJ1-2,TRBV10-2,NA,14,TRBD1,TGCGCCAGCAGTGGTGGGACAGGGGCTGGTGGCTACACCTTC,CASSGGTGAGGYTF
TRBJ1-6,TRBV6-5,NA,15,NA,TGTGCCAGCAGTTACTCAGGGGGGGGTAATTCACCCCTCCACTTT,CASSYSGGGNSPLHF
TRBJ1-2,TRBV28,NA,14,NA,TGTGCCAGCAGGCCTGGACAGTTGACCTATGGCTACACCTTC,CASRPGQLTYGYTF
TRBJ1-1,TRBV7-3,NA,17,NA,TGTGCCAGCAGCTTAGCGGGGTACAATCCGGGGAACACTGAAGCTTTCTTT,CASSLAGYNPGNTEAFF
TRBJ1-5,TRBV12-3/TRBV12-4,NA,13,NA,TGTGCCAGCAGTTTCTCCAGTAATCAGCCCCAGCATTTT,CASSFSSNQPQHF
TRBJ2-7,TRBV13,NA,13,NA,TGTGCCAGCAGCCCCGGGTCGATCTACGAGCAGTACTTC,CASSPGSIYEQYF
TRBJ2-2,TRBV2,NA,17,TRBD1,TGTGCCAGCAAGGCGGCCAGGGGGCTTAGGAACACCGGGGAGCTGTTTTTT,CASKAARGLRNTGELFF
TRBJ1-6,TRBV28,once,15,TRBD1,TGTGCCAGCATTCTCGGGGACAGGGGAGGGTCACCCCTCCACTTT,CASILGDRGGSPLHF
TRBJ1-1,TRBV24-1,NA,17,NA,TGTGCCACCAGTTCCGGGGGGGTCGGGGGAGTGAACACTGAAGCTTTCTTT,CATSSGGVGGVNTEAFF
TRBJ1-4,TRBV27,few,18,TRBD1,TGTGCCAGCAGTACACTGGACAGGGGGCGCGAGGCTAATGAAAAACTGTTTTTT,CASSTLDRGREANEKLFF
TRBJ2-1,TRBV5-8,few,17,TRBD2,TGTGCCAGCAGCTTGTATGCTTCTAGCGGGGTGTACAATGAGCAGTTCTTC,CASSLYASSGVYNEQFF
TRBJ2-5,TRBV11-2,NA,15,NA,TGTGCCAGCAGCTTAGGTACAGGTGGAGCGGAGACCCAGTACTTC,CASSLGTGGAETQYF
TRBJ2-7,TRBV30,NA,14,NA,TGTGCCTGGGACTCGGGGGGCGCCGGGACAGGTTTGTACTTC,CAWDSGGAGTGLYF
TRBJ2-1,TRBV7-2,once,19,TRBD2,TGTGCCAGCAGCTCCAGGACTAGCGGGGGGCGACCTTCTCCCAATGAGCAGTTCTTC,CASSSRTSGGRPSPNEQFF
TRBJ2-1,TRBV29-1,NA,11,NA,TGCAGCGTTGAATACTTCGATGAGCAGTTCTTC,CSVEYFDEQFF
TRBJ2-5,TRBV24-1,NA,16,NA,TGTGCCACCAGTGATCCCGCGGGACAGAGCCAAGAGACCCAGTACTTC,CATSDPAGQSQETQYF
TRBJ2-7,TRBV10-3,few,15,TRBD1,TGTGCCATCGGGCAGGGGGCGAAAATGTCTAACGAGCAGTACTTC,CAIGQGAKMSNEQYF
TRBJ1-2,TRBV18,NA,15,TRBD1,TGTGCCAGCTCACCGGAAGGACAGGGAATTGGTGGCTACACCTTC,CASSPEGQGIGGYTF
TRBJ2-3,TRBV5-1,NA,16,TRBD2,TGCGCCAGCAGCAAAACGGGGGGGCGGTCAGCAGATACGCAGTATTTT,CASSKTGGRSADTQYF
TRBJ1-1,TRBV11-3,NA,18,TRBD1,TGTGCCAGCAGCTTAGATAATTCGGGACAGCCCTGGGACACTGAAGCTTTCTTT,CASSLDNSGQPWDTEAFF
TRBJ1-1,TRBV27,NA,13,NA,TGTGCCAGCAAATTGACAGCGAACACTGAAGCTTTCTTT,CASKLTANTEAFF
TRBJ1-1,TRBV5-1,NA,15,NA,TGCGCCAGCAGCACCGGACAGAGGATGAACACTGAAGCTTTCTTT,CASSTGQRMNTEAFF
TRBJ2-3,TRBV5-4,NA,15,TRBD2,TGTGCCAGCAGCTTACTAGCGGGGGAGACAGATACGCAGTATTTT,CASSLLAGETDTQYF